This T cell receptor beta chain was identified during a study of T-cell memory formation after mild COVID-19. TCRdb re-derived calls from the 5' RACE reads in MiXCR, one entry per CDR3 protein. The table has 80,000 to 130,000 distinct CDR3 sequences, approximately 10% seen once; the top ten hold about two fifths. There are many counts of this clonotype. The sequenced sample was PBMCs or a T cell subset sorted from them (not recorded which). The TCR originated in a man younger than 35 who had mild COVID-19 (a few samples of this study predate the infection). Cell type and time point are not known.

The DNA for the CDR3 is TGTGCCAGCAGCTTACCCCCTTCTCCCGAGCAGTACTTC. It codes for CASSLPPSPEQYF. The V and J genes are TRBV7-8 and TRBJ2-7; D uncertain. Germline assignment: CDR1 SGHVS and CDR2 FQNEAQ. Trimming cost V 2 bases and J 6 bases, with 11 bases left between them. This CDR3 comprises 13 residues.